The 22 T cell receptor beta chains below come from one sample, sequenced in a study of neoadjuvant anti-PD-1 for oral cavity cancer. Clones were sequenced by immunoSEQ multiplex PCR, and TCRdb holds only the in-frame ones, with some missing. The data show around 9,100 clones, with around three fifths seen just once and 4.2% held by the top ten. Documented time point: after neoadjuvant nivolumab, at surgical resection. The sequences come from PBMCs, collected after nivolumab (anti-PD-1) treatment. These receptors all come from a person between 40 and 80 years old with oral cavity squamous cell carcinoma.

This clone has just one count. The rearrangement links TRBV5-4 to TRBJ1-2; TRBD1 agrees at 7 bases. Losses at the gene ends were 4 bases for V and 7 bases for J; bases not matched to a gene: 10. The CDR3 has 14 residues. Germline CDR1 reads SGHNT; CDR2 reads YYREEE (reference sequence). The CDR3 sequence: CASSPDRTGGGYTF. CDR3 coding DNA: TGTGCCAGCAGCCCGGACAGGACAGGAGGTGGCTACACCTTC.

The rearrangement uses TRBV15 and TRBJ1-5; D is unresolved. The V gene's germline CDR1 is LNHNV and CDR2 YYDKDF (reference sequence). The CDR3 consists of 14 residues. The germline V and J ends were trimmed by 1 base and 2 bases, with 6 bases remaining between them. Here the CDR3 reads CATSRGGGNQPQHF. The CDR3 DNA sequence: TGTGCCACCAGCAGAGGTGGAGGCAATCAGCCCCAGCATTTT.

The rearrangement uses TRBV5-1 and TRBJ2-1; weak D call: TRBD2 (5 bases). Germline CDR1 is SGHRS and CDR2 is YFSETQ. V was shortened by 4 bases and J by 10 bases, with 15 bases between the two germline ends. The CDR3 totals 13 residues. CDR3 in amino acids: CASSLLLAGEQFF. The CDR3 DNA sequence: TGCGCCAGCAGCCTTCTTCTAGCAGGCGAGCAGTTCTTC.

J is TRBJ1-1 and V is TRBV7-3; D remains unclear. The CDR3 runs to 14 residues. Trimming took off 6 bases at V and 4 bases at J, with 15 bases between the two ends. Germline CDR1 SGHTA, CDR2 FQGTGA. For the CDR3, the DNA is TGTGCCAGCAGTCAAGGAGGGCTATCCACTGAAGCTTTCTTT. It encodes CASSQGGLSTEAFF.

The rearrangement joins TRBV5-8 to TRBJ1-3, with D unresolved. Germline V gene lookup returns CDR1 SGHTS and CDR2 YDEGEE. The CDR3 is 14 amino acids. V gave up 5 bases and J gave up 3 bases, with 12 bases separating them. The CDR3 DNA reads as TGTGCCAGCAGACCTCTGTCTGGTGGAAACACCATATATTTT. It yields the protein CASRPLSGGNTIYF.

This chain joins TRBV9 and TRBJ2-7, with D possibly TRBD2 on 6 matching bases. The V end lost 0 bases, the J end lost 4 bases, and 14 bases lay between the germline ends. In germline, CDR1 is SGDLS, CDR2 YYNGEE. The CDR3 is made up of 15 amino acids. The CDR3 region is CASSVGTGDVYEQYF. The DNA for the CDR3 is TGTGCCAGCAGCGTAGGTACGGGAGACGTGTACGAGCAGTACTTC.

The table lists this clone with a count of one. The V call is TRBV7-8, the J call TRBJ1-1; D perhaps matches TRBD1 (5 bases). Trimming left V 0 bases short and J 0 bases short, with 8 bases between. The germline gives CDR1 SGHVS, CDR2 FQNEAQ. The CDR3 sequence is 15 residues long. CDR3 in amino acids: CASSLAGGLNTEAFF. The CDR3 nucleotides read TGTGCCAGCAGCTTAGCCGGGGGATTGAACACTGAAGCTTTCTTT.

This clone was found once. This chain connects TRBV7-2 to TRBJ2-2; D call uncertain. Trimming shortened V by 5 bases and J by 3 bases, and 7 bases separated the two germline ends. The CDR3 consists of 13 residues. CDR1 is SGHTA, CDR2 FQGNSA, per germline. Here the CDR3 reads CASSLDYTGELFF. CDR3 coding DNA: TGTGCCAGCAGCCTAGACTACACCGGGGAGCTGTTTTTT.

CDR3 nucleotide sequence: TGTGCCAGCAGTGAAAGGCAGTTAAATCAGCCCCAGCATTTT. Translated, it gives CASSERQLNQPQHF. The chain recombines TRBV6-1 with TRBJ1-5; no clear D gene. V dropped 2 bases and J dropped 4 bases, with 9 bases sitting between them. Germline V CDR1 and CDR2: MNHNS, SASEGT. CDR3 length: 14 residues.

The chain combines TRBV29-1 with TRBJ2-3; no clear D gene. Germline V CDR1 and CDR2: SQVTM, ANQGSEA. The CDR3 is 12 amino acids. The CDR3 loop reads CSCQKAGLGRYF. The CDR3 nucleotides are TGCAGTTGTCAGAAGGCAGGCCTCGGGCGGTATTTT.

CDR3 amino acids: CAWSERGDTNYGYTF. CDR3 in DNA: TGTGCCTGGAGTGAAAGGGGGGATACTAACTATGGCTACACCTTC. The chain uses TRBV30 and TRBJ1-2, with D possibly matching TRBD1 (6 bases). The CDR3 is made up of 15 amino acids. Germline loops: CDR1 GTSNPN, CDR2 SVGIG (reference sequence). Trimming pared 1 base from V and 0 bases from J, leaving 12 bases between.

This rearrangement joins TRBV5-6 to TRBJ1-5, with 7 bases fitting TRBD1. V trimming: 1 base; J trimming: 2 bases; junction bases outside the gene matches: 6. From germline, CDR1 is SGHDT and CDR2 YYEEEE. CDR3 length: 16 amino acids. Written as DNA, the CDR3 is TGTGCCAGCAGCTTGCAACAGGGGATTGGCAATCAGCCCCAGCATTTT. It translates to CASSLQQGIGNQPQHF.

The V call is TRBV7-2, the J call TRBJ1-2; D gene uncertain. The CDR3 has 11 residues. The germline gives CDR1 SGHTA, CDR2 FQGNSA. V gave up 0 bases and J gave up 10 bases, with 6 bases separating them. The CDR3 nucleotides are TGTGCCAGCAGCTTAGCGGGCTCCTACACCTTC. Amino acids: CASSLAGSYTF.

This clone has a handful of counts. The rearrangement links TRBV30 to TRBJ1-5, with D perhaps TRBD1 (6 bases). V was shortened by 3 bases and J by 7 bases, with 13 bases between the two germline ends. CDR3 size: 13 residues. Germline V gene sequence: CDR1 GTSNPN, CDR2 SVGIG (reference sequence). CDR3 protein: CAWSSGARQPQHF. The CDR3 DNA is TGTGCCTGGAGCTCAGGGGCTAGACAGCCCCAGCATTTT.

This chain connects TRBV30 to TRBJ1-5; maybe TRBD1 (6 bases). V was cut by 0 bases and J by 4 bases, with 31 bases left in between. Germline V gives CDR1 GTSNPN, CDR2 SVGIG (reference sequence). The CDR3 is 21 amino acids. The CDR3 region has the DNA TGTGCCTGGAGTGTACGTTCTTTGACAGGTGGTGGGGATGAACTTAATCAGCCCCAGCATTTT. Its protein product is CAWSVRSLTGGGDELNQPQHF.

This clone showed up just once. The CDR3 nucleotides are TGTGCCAGCAGCCCCCCTGAGGGAGGAGAGACCCAGTACTTC. This translates into CASSPPEGGETQYF. The chain couples TRBV5-4 to TRBJ2-5; D possibly corresponds to TRBD2 (6 bases). This CDR3 is built from 14 residues. The V and J ends lost 4 bases and 4 bases respectively, with 14 bases between them. CDR1 is SGHNT, CDR2 YYREEE, per germline (reference sequence).

The rearrangement links TRBV2 to TRBJ2-5, with TRBD2 matching 7 bases. Germline V gene sequence: CDR1 SNHLY, CDR2 FYNNEI. This CDR3 is 14 amino acids long. Germline trimming cut 10 bases from V and 5 bases from J; bases unmatched to any gene: 13. Here the CDR3 reads CATHLSGAGETQYF. CDR3 bases: TGTGCCACACACTTAAGCGGAGCGGGGGAGACCCAGTACTTC.

V and J are TRBV5-6 and TRBJ2-5, with 13 bases matching TRBD2. V lost 0 bases, J lost 5 bases, and 7 bases stayed unmatched. The germline gives CDR1 SGHDT, CDR2 YYEEEE. CDR3 size: 17 residues. In DNA form, the CDR3 reads TGTGCCAGCAGCTTGGGGACTAGCGGGAGACCCCGGGAGACCCAGTACTTC. Protein product: CASSLGTSGRPRETQYF.

DNA for the CDR3: TGTGCCAGCAGTGAGGGGGCAGAAGGCACCGGGGAGCTGTTTTTT. This encodes CASSEGAEGTGELFF. The V gene is TRBV6-4, the J gene TRBJ2-2, with D perhaps matching TRBD1 (6 bases). Germline-derived CDR1 and CDR2 are MRHNA and SNTAGT. V dropped 3 bases and J dropped 4 bases, with 12 bases sitting between them. The CDR3 sequence is 15 residues long.

This clone is labeled medium-sized (0.01 to 0.1%). The chain combines TRBV2 with TRBJ2-6, with D uncertain. CDR3 length: 15 amino acids. With 6 bases removed from V and 0 bases from J, the gap between germline ends came to 9 bases. CDR1 and CDR2 (germline): SNHLY, FYNNEI. The CDR3 loop reads CASRESGSGANVLTF. As DNA, the CDR3 is TGTGCCAGCAGGGAGTCGGGCTCTGGGGCCAACGTCCTGACTTTC.

This clone was found a few times. The chain combines TRBV5-1 with TRBJ1-2; 10 bases map to TRBD1. The CDR3 has 15 residues. The germline gives CDR1 SGHRS, CDR2 YFSETQ. Trimming removed 4 bases from V and 5 bases from J; junction bases left unmatched: 8. DNA of the CDR3: TGCGCCAGCAGCACCTCCCCGGGACAGGGGTATGGCTACACCTTC. It encodes CASSTSPGQGYGYTF.

V gene TRBV7-2 combines with J gene TRBJ2-5; the D call may be TRBD1 or TRBD2 (5 bases each). Germline loops: CDR1 SGHTA, CDR2 FQGNSA. Trimming left V 3 bases short and J 0 bases short, with 8 bases between. The CDR3 spans 14 residues. The CDR3 DNA reads as TGTGCCAGCAGCTTGTCGGGACACCAAGAGACCCAGTACTTC. It specifies CASSLSGHQETQYF.